Listed below are T cell receptor beta chains from one sample, sequenced in a study of blood T cell repertoires in COVID-19. Clones were sequenced by immunoSEQ multiplex PCR, and TCRdb holds only the in-frame ones, with some missing. This table holds about 160,000 clones, about 85% found once. Sequencing input: PBMCs or T cells enriched from blood (not recorded which). Every receptor here comes from a woman aged 40-49 years who had been exposed to COVID-19. CDR3s leave out the opening cysteine and the closing phenylalanine or tryptophan. Each record gives: V gene, J gene, CDR3 protein.

TRBV3-1/TRBV3-2	TRBJ1-6	ASSQDQGPRNSPLH
TRBV7-2	TRBJ1-5	ASSLGWGRGNQNQPQH
TRBV5-1	TRBJ1-4	ASSPWGQGGRNNEKLF
TRBV9	TRBJ2-7	ASSFVPSYEQY
TRBV7-8	TRBJ2-3	ASSLGASGGPMEY
TRBV7-3	TRBJ1-1	ASSTQGGTEAF
TRBV19	TRBJ2-2	ASSPRGGYGGELF
TRBV9	TRBJ1-2	ASSRDRAANYGYT
TRBV4-1	TRBJ2-5	ASSQFLGAETQY
TRBV18	TRBJ1-2	ASSPDRVISYT
TRBV5-6	TRBJ2-4	ASSSSGAKNIQY
TRBV2	TRBJ1-1	ASSGRGNLGAF
TRBV24-1	TRBJ1-1	ATSDSLIQGNTEAF
TRBV5-1	TRBJ2-7	ASSLGGLSYEQY
TRBV27	TRBJ2-3	ASSFLRAGGDTDTQY
TRBV7-9	TRBJ1-2	ASSLGQGDGYT
TRBV19	TRBJ2-1	ASSDRGWGIHEQF
TRBV5-1	TRBJ1-1	ASSLEAGRSEAF